This TCR beta chain is from a study of T cells in tuberculosis. For the study at large: Samples predate treatment or fall within its first 7 days.

Whole-study results and caveats: Smaller distances to GMM-specific TCRs suggested their expansion in active tuberculosis. The TCR-beta difference was not significant; alpha differences partly reflected length. Classification accuracy was roughly 90% (AUROC under 0.95) with the GMM-specific repertoire.

As concerns this clone: Antigen: not known.

Documented time point: new active TB diagnosis, blood taken before or within 7 days of starting treatment. The CDR3 is 14 residues long. Germline V gene lookup returns CDR1 MNHEY and CDR2 SMNVEV (reference sequence). Trimming removed 5 bases from V and 1 base from J, with 10 bases in between. Assay used: immunoSEQ multiplex PCR; TCRdb lists only in-frame clones, some missing. The data contain 25,000 to 35,000 clones, just over 90% of them singletons. V and J are TRBV27 and TRBJ2-3, with D possibly being TRBD1 (6 bases). The sequencing used PBMCs, collected at tuberculosis diagnosis. The receptor was derived from an adult with tuberculosis. The CDR3 is CASSPWTGTDTQYF. The CDR3 DNA sequence: TGTGCCAGCAGTCCCTGGACAGGCACAGATACGCAGTATTTT.